This T cell receptor beta chain emerged from a study of technical replicates of blood from a handful of donors. The repertoire was sequenced with immunoSEQ multiplex PCR; TCRdb's copy has only in-frame clones and lacks some. The profile covers tens of thousands of clones, with 95% appearing a single time and 0.2% to 0.25% taken by the ten largest. The CDR3 is made up of 13 amino acids. Per germline, CDR1 MNHNS and CDR2 SASEGT. V was shortened by 7 bases and J by 4 bases, with 11 bases between the two germline ends. The sequence came from a human donor in good health. Sequencing input: T cells isolated from PBMCs. V gene TRBV6-1 combines with J gene TRBJ2-4; TRBD1 is a possible D gene (6 bases). The CDR3 DNA follows: TGTGCCAGCATGGACAGAAAAAAAAACATTCAGTACTTC. Its protein product is CASMDRKKNIQYF.